This T cell receptor beta chain was recorded in a study of T cells in Graves' hyperthyroidism and ophthalmopathy. General observations from the study: Expanded thyroid clonotypes (above 0.001) were mostly also found in blood.

Many counts were recorded for this clonotype. Its matching antigen is unknown. Trimming took 4 bases from V and 3 from J, leaving 13 bases between them. The CDR3 is 14 amino acids. Germline-derived CDR1 and CDR2 are SGHAT and FQNNGV. The CDR3 regions of TCR beta were amplified from RNA transcripts. HTBI primers were employed in a first-round RT-PCR of the TCR CDR3. MiXCR was run by TCRdb on the multiplex PCR reads, yielding one entry per CDR3 protein. The table has 450,000 to 600,000 distinct CDR3 sequences, 15% to 20% seen once; the top ten hold approximately 48%. Researchers barred patients who had uncontrolled infection, other autoimmune disease, pregnancy or lactation. Diagnoses were established using clinical symptoms, serum thyroxine and TRAb, thyroid ultrasound and orbital computed tomography.

The sequence was obtained from a man between 35 and 55 years old with Graves' ophthalmopathy. What was sequenced was blood. The rearrangement uses TRBV11-2 and TRBJ2-7; D might be TRBD1 (5 bases). CDR3 residues: CASSYGRALYEQYF. CDR3 nucleotide sequence: TGTGCCAGCAGCTATGGCAGGGCTCTCTACGAGCAGTACTTC.